This T cell receptor (beta chain) is drawn from a study of T-cell memory formation after mild COVID-19. Findings and limits, study-wide: Largely, contracting CD4+ clones fell within CM and EM, and contracting CD8+ clones within EMRA.

CDR3 length: 14 residues. CDR1 is LGHDT and CDR2 is YNNKEL in the germline V gene (reference sequence). V lost 4 bases and J lost 7; bases outside the gene matches: 6. TCRdb re-analysed the 5' RACE reads in MiXCR, keeping a single row per CDR3 protein. Among around 510,000 distinct CDR3 sequences, about 22% were seen once, and the ten largest hold about 8.4%. This clonotype was found a few times. Its antigen is still unknown. This receptor was obtained from an adult woman who had mild COVID-19 (a few samples of this study predate the infection). Cell type and time point are not known. The V gene is TRBV3-1, the J gene TRBJ2-7; TRBD1 agrees at 11 bases. Sequenced input: PBMCs or a T cell subset sorted from them (not recorded which). The CDR3 sequence is CASSRLGTGGEQYF. The CDR3 DNA reads TGTGCCAGCAGCCGCCTCGGGACAGGGGGAGAGCAGTACTTC.